The sequence of this T cell receptor beta chain was determined in a study of cytomegalovirus exposure and HLA in healthy donors. For the study at large: Around 85 million unique TCR sequences came from HLA-typed donors in an early release. Study observations and caveats: An analysis done earlier found most TCR beta V segments productive about 90% or about 30% of the time. Sequencing likely generated an artifact that appeared as a cluster of highly shared sequence variants.

The CDR3 consists of 12 residues. In germline, CDR1 is SEHNR, CDR2 FQNEAQ (reference sequence). Donors were ostensibly healthy at sampling, although undocumented immune exposures were probable. PCR employed 60 Vbeta and 13 Jbeta primers. Clones were sequenced by immunoSEQ multiplex PCR, and TCRdb holds only the in-frame ones, with some missing. The sample has around 220,000 clones, approximately 80% seen once; the top ten hold roughly a sixth. A few counts support this clone. No antigen is known for it. At one end, the junction sequence differs from germline, possibly due to a read error. The chain links TRBV7-9 to TRBJ2-5; D not certain. Sequencing was carried out using PBMCs. This receptor was identified in a middle-aged man in good health and CMV-seronegative. CDR3 nucleotides: TGTTCCAGCAGTCTATTTGATCCGCCCCAGTACTTC. It encodes CSSSLFDPPQYF.